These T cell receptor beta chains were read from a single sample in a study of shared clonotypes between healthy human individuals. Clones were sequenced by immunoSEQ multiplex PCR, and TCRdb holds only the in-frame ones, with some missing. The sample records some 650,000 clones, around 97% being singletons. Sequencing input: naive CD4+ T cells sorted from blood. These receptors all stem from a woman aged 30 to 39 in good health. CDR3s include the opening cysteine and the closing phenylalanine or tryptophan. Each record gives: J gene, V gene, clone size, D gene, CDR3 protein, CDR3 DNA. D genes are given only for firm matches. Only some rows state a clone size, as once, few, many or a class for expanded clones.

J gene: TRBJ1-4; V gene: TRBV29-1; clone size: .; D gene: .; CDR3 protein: CSVDGDNEKLFF; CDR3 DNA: TGCAGCGTTGACGGCGATAATGAAAAACTGTTTTTT
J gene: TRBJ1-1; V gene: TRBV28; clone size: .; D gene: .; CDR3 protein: CASSLTGVPQAFF; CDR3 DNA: TGTGCCAGCAGTTTAACAGGCGTTCCTCAAGCTTTCTTT
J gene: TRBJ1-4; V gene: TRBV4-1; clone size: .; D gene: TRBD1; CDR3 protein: CASSERTGGWEGLFF; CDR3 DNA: TGCGCCAGCAGCGAGAGGACAGGGGGCTGGGAAGGACTGTTTTTT
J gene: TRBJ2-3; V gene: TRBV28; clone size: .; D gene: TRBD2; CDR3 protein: CASSPRGSGRAADTQYF; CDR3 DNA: TGTGCCAGCAGTCCTCGGGGTAGCGGGAGGGCCGCAGATACGCAGTATTTT
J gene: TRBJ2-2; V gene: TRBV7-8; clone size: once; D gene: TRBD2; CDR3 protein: CASSLYGTSGRVPGELFF; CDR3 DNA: TGTGCCAGCAGCTTATACGGGACTAGCGGGAGGGTCCCCGGGGAGCTGTTTTTT
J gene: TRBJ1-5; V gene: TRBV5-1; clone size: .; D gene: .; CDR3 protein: CASSLDVGNQPQHF; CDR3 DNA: TGCGCCAGCAGCTTGGACGTAGGCAATCAGCCCCAGCATTTT
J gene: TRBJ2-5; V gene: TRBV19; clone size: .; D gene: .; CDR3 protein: CASSSWNGAPTRETQYF; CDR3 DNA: TGTGCCAGTAGTAGCTGGAACGGGGCGCCCACAAGGGAGACCCAGTACTTC
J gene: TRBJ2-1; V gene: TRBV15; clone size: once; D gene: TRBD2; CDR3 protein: CATSSRLAGEGEQFF; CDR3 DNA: TGTGCCACCAGCAGCAGACTAGCGGGAGAGGGTGAGCAGTTCTTC
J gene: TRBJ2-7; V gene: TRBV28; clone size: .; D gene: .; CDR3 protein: CASSLKGYEQYF; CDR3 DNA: TGTGCCAGCAGTTTAAAGGGCTACGAGCAGTACTTC
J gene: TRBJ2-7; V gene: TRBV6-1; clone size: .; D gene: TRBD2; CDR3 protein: CASSSWTSGIYEQYF; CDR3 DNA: TGTGCCAGCAGTTCGTGGACTAGCGGGATCTACGAGCAGTACTTC
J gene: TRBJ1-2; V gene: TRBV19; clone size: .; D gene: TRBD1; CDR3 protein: CASAGQGAGNYGYTF; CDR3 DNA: TGTGCCAGTGCGGGACAGGGAGCGGGTAACTATGGCTACACCTTC
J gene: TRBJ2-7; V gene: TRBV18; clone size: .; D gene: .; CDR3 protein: CASSPGTSSSYEQYF; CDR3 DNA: TGTGCCAGCTCACCTGGAACTTCTAGCTCCTACGAGCAGTACTTC
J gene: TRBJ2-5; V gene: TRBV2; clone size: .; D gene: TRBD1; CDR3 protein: CASRDRGETQYF; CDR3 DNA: TGTGCCAGCAGGGACAGGGGAGAGACCCAGTACTTC
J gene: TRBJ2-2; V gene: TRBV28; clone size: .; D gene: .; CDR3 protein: CASSLSAFFTGELFF; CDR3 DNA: TGTGCCAGCAGTTTATCTGCTTTTTTCACCGGGGAGCTGTTTTTT
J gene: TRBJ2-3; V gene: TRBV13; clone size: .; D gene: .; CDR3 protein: CASSEGIGGHGMDTQYF; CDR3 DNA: TGTGCCAGCAGCGAAGGGATTGGGGGCCATGGTATGGATACGCAGTATTTT
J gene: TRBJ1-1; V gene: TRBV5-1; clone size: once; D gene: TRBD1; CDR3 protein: CASSLVDGTGSNTEAFF; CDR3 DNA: TGCGCCAGCAGCTTGGTGGATGGGACAGGGTCGAACACTGAAGCTTTCTTT
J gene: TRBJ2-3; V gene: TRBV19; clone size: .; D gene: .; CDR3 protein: CASSRAWEDTQYF; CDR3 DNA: TGTGCCAGTAGTAGGGCATGGGAAGATACGCAGTATTTT
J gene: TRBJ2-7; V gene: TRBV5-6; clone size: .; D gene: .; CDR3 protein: CASGYTDSWGSEQYF; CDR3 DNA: TGTGCCAGCGGTTACACAGACTCCTGGGGGAGCGAGCAGTACTTC
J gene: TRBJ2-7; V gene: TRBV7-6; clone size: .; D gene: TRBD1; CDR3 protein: CASSGTGAHEQYF; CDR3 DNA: TGTGCCAGCAGCGGCACAGGGGCCCACGAGCAGTACTTC
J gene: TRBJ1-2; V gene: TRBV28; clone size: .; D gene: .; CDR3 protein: CATSFTYGYTF; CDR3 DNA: TGTGCCACTTCATTTACATATGGCTACACCTTC
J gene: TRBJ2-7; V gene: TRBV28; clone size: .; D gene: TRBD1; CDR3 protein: CASSTTGGKSYEQYF; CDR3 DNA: TGTGCCAGCAGTACCACAGGGGGCAAATCCTACGAGCAGTACTTC
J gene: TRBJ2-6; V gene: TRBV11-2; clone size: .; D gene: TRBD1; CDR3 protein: CASSPRTGAYSGANVLTF; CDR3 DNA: TGTGCCAGCAGCCCACGGACAGGGGCGTACTCTGGGGCCAACGTCCTGACTTTC
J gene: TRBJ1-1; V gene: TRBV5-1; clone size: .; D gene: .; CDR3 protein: CASSLRGEKGEAFF; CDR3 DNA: TGCGCCAGCAGCTTACGGGGGGAGAAAGGTGAAGCTTTCTTT
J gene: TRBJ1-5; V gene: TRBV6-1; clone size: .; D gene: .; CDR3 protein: CASQQEANQPQHF; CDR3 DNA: TGTGCCAGTCAGCAGGAAGCCAATCAGCCCCAGCATTTT
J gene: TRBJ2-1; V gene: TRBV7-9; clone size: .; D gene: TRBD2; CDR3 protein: CASKGSGRALSSYNEQFF; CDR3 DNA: TGTGCCAGCAAAGGGAGCGGGAGGGCCTTGAGCTCCTACAATGAGCAGTTCTTC
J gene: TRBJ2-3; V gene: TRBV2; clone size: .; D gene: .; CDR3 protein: CASNGLAHNTDTQYF; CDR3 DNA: TGTGCCAGCAACGGACTTGCACATAACACAGATACGCAGTATTTT
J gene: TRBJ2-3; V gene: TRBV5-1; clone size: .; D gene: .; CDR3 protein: CASKSPGGTDTQYF; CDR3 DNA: TGCGCCAGCAAGTCACCGGGAGGCACAGATACGCAGTATTTT
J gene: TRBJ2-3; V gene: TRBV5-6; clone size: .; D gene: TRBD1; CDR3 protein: CASSLGQGATDTQYF; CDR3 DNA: TGTGCCAGCAGCTTGGGACAGGGGGCCACAGATACGCAGTATTTT
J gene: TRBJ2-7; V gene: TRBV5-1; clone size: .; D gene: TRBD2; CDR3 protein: CASSAEGLAGREQYF; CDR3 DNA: TGCGCCAGCAGCGCAGAGGGACTAGCGGGGCGCGAGCAGTACTTC
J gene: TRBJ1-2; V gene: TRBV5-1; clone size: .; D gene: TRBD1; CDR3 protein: CASNFMDRGRDGYTF; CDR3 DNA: TGCGCCAGCAACTTCATGGACAGGGGGCGGGATGGCTACACCTTC
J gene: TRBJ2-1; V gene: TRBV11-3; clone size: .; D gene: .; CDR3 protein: CASSLEGVTNEQFF; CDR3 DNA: TGTGCCAGCAGCTTGGAGGGGGTAACCAATGAGCAGTTCTTC
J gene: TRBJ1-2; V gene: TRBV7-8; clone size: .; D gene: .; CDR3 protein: CASSGMHYGYTF; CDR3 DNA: TGTGCCAGCAGCGGGATGCACTATGGCTACACCTTC
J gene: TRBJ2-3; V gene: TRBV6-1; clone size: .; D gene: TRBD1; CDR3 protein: CASSPGQGRTDTQYF; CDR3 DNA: TGTGCCAGCAGCCCGGGACAGGGGAGGACAGATACGCAGTATTTT
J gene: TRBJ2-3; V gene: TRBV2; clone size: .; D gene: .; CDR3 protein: CASSAQSDSQDTQYF; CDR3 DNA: TGTGCCAGCAGTGCCCAAAGCGACAGCCAAGATACGCAGTATTTT
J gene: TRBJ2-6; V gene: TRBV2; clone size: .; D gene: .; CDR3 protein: CASSQESSGANVLTF; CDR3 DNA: TGTGCCAGCTCGCAGGAGAGCTCTGGGGCCAACGTCCTGACTTTC
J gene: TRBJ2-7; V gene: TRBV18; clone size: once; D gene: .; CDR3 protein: CASSGNLGTDYEQYF; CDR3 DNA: TGTGCCAGCTCAGGAAACCTCGGGACGGACTACGAGCAGTACTTC
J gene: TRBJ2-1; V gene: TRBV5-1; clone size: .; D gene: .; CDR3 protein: CASSLRGIEQFF; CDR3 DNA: TGCGCCAGCAGCCTAAGAGGGATAGAGCAGTTCTTC
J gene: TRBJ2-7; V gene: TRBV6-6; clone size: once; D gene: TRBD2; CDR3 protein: CASSLSGSHEQYF; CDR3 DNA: TGTGCCAGCAGCCTTAGCGGGAGCCACGAGCAGTACTTC
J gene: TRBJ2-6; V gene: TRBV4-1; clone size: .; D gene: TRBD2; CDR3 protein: CASSQVGRERLGANVLTF; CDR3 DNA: TGCGCCAGCAGCCAAGTGGGGCGGGAGAGGCTTGGGGCCAACGTCCTGACTTTC
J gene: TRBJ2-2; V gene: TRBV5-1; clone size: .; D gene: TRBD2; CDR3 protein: CASSLGVAGATGELFF; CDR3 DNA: TGCGCCAGCAGCTTGGGTGTAGCGGGAGCCACCGGGGAGCTGTTTTTT
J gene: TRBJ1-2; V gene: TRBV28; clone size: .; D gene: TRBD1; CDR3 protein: CASRTGQGTHGYTF; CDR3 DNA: TGTGCCAGCAGAACCGGACAGGGGACCCATGGCTACACCTTC
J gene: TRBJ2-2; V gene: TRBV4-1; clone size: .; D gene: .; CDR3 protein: CASSQAGTPNTGELFF; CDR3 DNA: TGCGCCAGCAGCCAGGCCGGGACACCGAACACCGGGGAGCTGTTTTTT
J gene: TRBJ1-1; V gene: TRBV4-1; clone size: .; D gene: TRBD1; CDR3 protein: CASSQGRQGAGEAFF; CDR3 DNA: TGCGCCAGCAGCCAAGGTCGGCAGGGGGCGGGTGAAGCTTTCTTT
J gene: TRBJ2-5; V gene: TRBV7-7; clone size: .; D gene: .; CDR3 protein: CASSYGTGLQYF; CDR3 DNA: TGTGCCAGCAGCTATGGGACTGGCCTCCAGTACTTC
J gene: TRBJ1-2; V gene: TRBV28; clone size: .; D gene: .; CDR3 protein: CASSLPLRQVYGYTF; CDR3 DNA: TGTGCCAGCAGTTTACCGCTACGACAGGTATATGGCTACACCTTC
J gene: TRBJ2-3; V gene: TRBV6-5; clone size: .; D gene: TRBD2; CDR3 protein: CASRPLAEGTDTQYF; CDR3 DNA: TGTGCCAGCAGACCACTAGCGGAGGGCACAGATACGCAGTATTTT